This T cell receptor (beta chain) was identified in a study of identical twins. In this sample, this clonotype turned up many times. TCRdb re-analysed the 5' RACE reads in MiXCR, keeping a single row per CDR3 protein. The sample yields 700,000 or so distinct CDR3 sequences, around 8.3% seen once. V lost 6 bases and J lost 6; bases outside the gene matches: 8. The CDR3 has 14 amino acids. Every sampled donor was Caucasian and healthy. This sample was also put to use in a study of yellow fever vaccine responses in identical twins.

Sequenced: PBMCs. This clonotype was obtained from a woman between 18 and 29 years old in good health. The chain employs TRBV12-3 or TRBV12-4 and TRBJ2-7, with 10 bases lining up with TRBD1. The CDR3 DNA follows: TGTGCCAGCAGCCGAGGGACAGGGGACAGCGAGCAGTACTTC. It codes for CASSRGTGDSEQYF.